This entry concerns a single T cell receptor (beta chain). As a fraction of the sample, this clonotype is medium-sized (0.01 to 0.1%). Its target antigen remains unknown. No qualities accompany the bases; no much larger clone lies one base away. To purify naive CD4+ T cells, the Miltenyi Naive CD4+ T Cell Isolation kit was used, and CD25 microbeads served to deplete Tregs. Ficoll density gradient centrifugation was used to isolate mononuclear cells from either lymph nodes or roughly 50 ml of peripheral blood. Sorted cell populations were confirmed by FACS to exceed 90% purity. The source of the sample is a study (dated by TCRdb to 2013 to 2016). About the full investigation: The study tested whether tumor-infiltrating Tregs in breast cancer are recruited from blood Tregs or converted in situ from other CD4+ T cell subsets. Results the study describes overall, beyond this receptor: Rather than covering whole repertoires, validation in the larger cohort was restricted to a single TCR beta V-J rearrangement. In terms of TCR gene usage, tumor memory CD4+ T cells clustered together with blood and lymph node memory CD4+ cells, as well as with lymph node naive CD4+ cells. Tumor-infiltrating Treg TCR alpha and beta sequences overlapped most with tumor naive CD4+ T cells, then with blood naive CD4+ T cells.

The library was generated by multiplex PCR. TCRdb names Ion Torrent PGM as the instrument used. Per the source publication's procedure: For each of nine subset-tissue groups, sequencing data from the five patients were pooled, and the groups were compared by unsupervised clustering of TCR gene usage. The Morisita-Horn index was used to calculate repertoire similarity, with shared sequences weighted by how much each contributed to each repertoire. Starting from the raw public reads, TCRdb applied fastp trimming at Q25, assembled clones with MiXCR and retained in-frame beta chains. When rows share a CDR3 protein, they turn into one entry using the most common DNA and genes. The V and J calls reflect TCRdb's pipeline rather than the authors' work. The sample profile shows about 640 distinct CDR3 sequences; 3% to 4% of them were found once. The ten largest clonotypes hold 30% to 35% of the sample. The material sequenced was naive CD4+ T cells sorted from blood. In light of the paper, this sample's cell subset or site label describes: naive CD4+ T cells, CD4+CD45RA+CD25-. The origin of this receptor is a female donor with breast cancer.

The nucleotide sequence is given as TGTGCCAGCAGCTCACGACAGGACTACATCTATGGCTACACCTTC. This encodes CASSSRQDYIYGYTF. The chain is made from TRBV12-3 or TRBV12-4 and TRBJ1-2; D gene: possibly TRBD1, on 6 matching bases. The CDR3 numbers 15 residues from cysteine through phenylalanine. The CDR3 DNA has 45 bases and is translated from base 1. The V and J ends are trimmed by 6 bases and 4 bases, leaving 18 bases between them.